This entry is about one TCR beta chain. The data derive from a study of pediatric ulcerative colitis. Study details: Disease was pancolitis in over 5 and left-sided in two, histology-confirmed.

Clones were read by immunoSEQ multiplex PCR, and TCRdb kept only the in-frame ones, dropping some. The repertoire includes 40,000 to 60,000 clones, about 79% of them detected once, and less than 4.5% sits in the top ten. Rectal tissue came from one to two pinch biopsies taken at colonoscopy. The sequenced sample consisted of gut tissue. The clonotype comes from a girl aged 5-17 years with moderate ulcerative colitis.

In DNA, the CDR3 is TGTGCCAGCAGCTTAGATTTGAACACTGAAGCTTTCTTT. It yields the protein CASSLDLNTEAFF. The chain couples TRBV7-2 to TRBJ1-1; D unresolved. V was pared by 1 base and J by 0 bases, with 3 bases between. Germline lookup yields CDR1 SGHTA and CDR2 FQGNSA. This CDR3 comprises 13 residues. Full variable domain (outside the CDR3, taken from reference TRBV7-2 and TRBJ1-1): GAGVSQSPSNKVTEKGKDVELRCDPISGHTALYWYRQSLGQGLEFLIYFQGNSAPDKSGLPSDRFSAERTGGSVSTLTIQRTQQEDSAVYLCASSLDLNTEAFFGQGTRLTVV.